These 29 T cell receptor beta chains were sequenced from one sample in a study of beta chain features in type 1 diabetes. Expressed TCRB transcripts were sequenced because the entire RNA isolate underwent reverse transcription. TCRdb's copy holds only in-frame clones and misses some; the assay was immunoSEQ multiplex PCR. The sample holds a few hundred thousand clones, approximately 15% seen once. Sequencing input: central memory CD4+ T cells from blood. These receptors originate from a young man in good health.

This clone has just a few counts. The V call is TRBV11-2, the J call TRBJ1-2, with 11 positions matching TRBD1. The CDR3 spans 15 residues. Germline CDR1 SGHAT, CDR2 FQNNGV. After removal of 5 bases from V and 7 bases from J, the junction contained 9 bases not matched to a gene. CDR3 coding DNA: TGTGCCAGCAGCCCGGACAGGGGGCGGATTGGTGGCTACACCTTC. Amino acid sequence: CASSPDRGRIGGYTF.

This clone was detected a few times. The chain joins TRBV2 to TRBJ2-1, with D perhaps assigned TRBD1 or TRBD2 (7 bases each). The CDR3 sequence is 15 residues long. CDR1 is SNHLY, CDR2 FYNNEI, per germline. V was shortened by 2 bases and J by 2 bases, with 10 bases between the two germline ends. The CDR3: CASSEQGGAYNEQFF. The CDR3 DNA reads as TGTGCCAGCAGTGAACAGGGGGGGGCCTACAATGAGCAGTTCTTC.

The V call is TRBV7-2, the J call TRBJ2-3, with 7 bases fitting TRBD2. The germline CDR1 and CDR2 sequences are SGHTA and FQGNSA. The CDR3 runs to 16 residues. The junction had 10 bases not matched to a gene; V was cut back by 1 base and J by 6 bases. The CDR3 region is CASSLVASGNVDTQYF. The CDR3 DNA is TGTGCCAGCAGCTTAGTCGCTAGCGGCAATGTGGATACGCAGTATTTT.

J is TRBJ1-1 and V is TRBV27; unclear D gene. The CDR3 runs to 13 residues. V was cut by 0 bases and J by 5 bases, with 7 bases left in between. The germline CDR1 and CDR2 sequences are MNHEY and SMNVEV (reference sequence). CDR3 in amino acids: CASSLSVGTEAFF. CDR3 bases: TGTGCCAGCAGTTTATCGGTGGGGACTGAAGCTTTCTTT.

The table lists this clone with many counts. V is TRBV6-5 and J is TRBJ1-1, with D possibly being TRBD1 (6 bases). The ends were cut back, 6 bases at V and 4 bases at J, with 15 bases in the middle. This CDR3 contains 14 residues. Germline values: CDR1 MNHEY, CDR2 SVGAGI. CDR3 sequence reads: CASRRTGMVTEAFF. In DNA, the CDR3 is TGTGCCAGCAGACGCACAGGGATGGTCACTGAAGCTTTCTTT.

The chain has TRBV6-6 and TRBJ1-5; D remains unclear. The V end was cut by 7 bases, the J end by 6 bases, with 16 bases between. Germline V gene sequence: CDR1 MNHNY, CDR2 SVGAGI (reference sequence). The CDR3 sequence is 14 residues long. The CDR3, as DNA: TGTGCCAGCACCAGTAGCCCAGGAGGTCAGCCCCAGCATTTT. This sequence encodes CASTSSPGGQPQHF.

This clone turned up a few times. The chain links TRBV7-6 to TRBJ2-1, with unresolved D. V lost 5 bases and J 10 bases, leaving 9 bases between the germline ends. Germline V gene data show CDR1 as SGHVS and CDR2 as FNYEAQ. CDR3 length: 11 amino acids. The CDR3 loop is CASSALGEQFF. The CDR3 region has the DNA TGTGCCAGCAGCGCGCTGGGAGAGCAGTTCTTC.

The genes are TRBV19 and TRBJ2-3; D remains unclear. The CDR3 covers 17 residues. CDR1 LNHDA and CDR2 SQIVND come from the germline V gene (reference sequence). The germline V and J ends were trimmed by 1 base and 3 bases, with 17 bases remaining between them. For the CDR3, the DNA is TGTGCCAGTAGTATAGTCGGACCCTCGGACCCAACAGATACGCAGTATTTT. Its protein product is CASSIVGPSDPTDTQYF.

This clone was seen many times. The rearrangement joins TRBV6-1 to TRBJ2-7; no clear D. Between the trimmed V and J ends, which lost 2 bases and 4 bases, there was a span of 6 bases. The CDR3 spans 12 residues. In germline, CDR1 is MNHNS, CDR2 SASEGT. The CDR3 spells CASSEIGYEQYF. In DNA form, the CDR3 reads TGTGCCAGCAGTGAAATAGGGTACGAGCAGTACTTC.

The chain combines TRBV4-2 with TRBJ2-2, with D maybe TRBD2 (6 bases). CDR1 is LGHNA, CDR2 YNFKEQ, per germline. The CDR3 totals 18 residues. V shed 0 bases and J shed 0 bases, with 14 bases lying between them. The CDR3 DNA reads TGTGCCAGCAGCCAAGAAAGACGAACGGGGGCGAACACCGGGGAGCTGTTTTTT. Encoded protein: CASSQERRTGANTGELFF.

The chain uses TRBV2 and TRBJ1-1; D is undetermined. This CDR3 has 15 amino acids. CDR1 SNHLY and CDR2 FYNNEI come from the germline V gene. V dropped 2 bases and J dropped 1 base, with 11 bases sitting between them. The CDR3 spells CASSERAGGNTEAFF. CDR3 bases: TGTGCCAGCAGTGAACGGGCAGGAGGGAACACTGAAGCTTTCTTT.

This clone was counted a few times. The J gene is TRBJ2-2, the V gene TRBV2, with a weak D call TRBD2 (5 bases). The CDR3 totals 15 residues. Germline CDR1 reads SNHLY; CDR2 reads FYNNEI. Between the trimmed V and J ends, which lost 6 bases and 1 base, there was a span of 12 bases. The CDR3 sequence is CASSRSGGNTGELFF. The CDR3 DNA follows: TGTGCCAGCAGCAGAAGCGGAGGGAACACCGGGGAGCTGTTTTTT.

With respect to this clone: A junction boundary mismatches the germline segment, possibly from a read error. This rearrangement joins TRBV7-7 to TRBJ1-4; no clear D. Germline V gene lookup returns CDR1 SSHAT and CDR2 FNYEAQ (reference sequence). The CDR3 loop spans 13 amino acids. The chain's CDR3 is CASSPDGFGKLFF. In DNA form, the CDR3 reads TGTGCTAGCAGCCCAGATGGCTTCGGAAAACTGTTTTTT.

The chain recombines TRBV19 with TRBJ2-1; TRBD2 matches at 13 bases. Germline-derived CDR1 and CDR2 are LNHDA and SQIVND (reference sequence). The CDR3 consists of 18 residues. The V gene end was trimmed by 6 bases and the J gene end by 0 bases; junction bases not matched to a gene: 8. CDR3 DNA sequence: TGTGCCAGTAGGCCTGGGACTAGCGGGGTTAGCTCCTACAATGAGCAGTTCTTC. This codes for CASRPGTSGVSSYNEQFF. Full variable domain (remainder filled in from reference TRBV19 and TRBJ2-1): DGGITQSPKYLFRKEGQNVTLSCEQNLNHDAMYWYRQDPGQGLRLIYYSQIVNDFQKGDIAEGYSVSREKKESFPLTVTSAQKNPTAFYLCASRPGTSGVSSYNEQFFGPGTRLTVL.

The chain employs TRBV7-2 and TRBJ1-1; D might be TRBD1 (5 bases). Germline V lookup: CDR1 SGHTA, CDR2 FQGNSA. Trimming shortened V by 0 bases and J by 4 bases, and 12 bases separated the two germline ends. The CDR3 totals 15 residues. CDR3 in amino acids: CASSLAGRVGTEAFF. Here the CDR3 DNA reads TGTGCCAGCAGCTTAGCGGGCAGGGTGGGCACTGAAGCTTTCTTT.

The J gene is TRBJ1-5, the V gene TRBV5-6, with D perhaps matching TRBD1 (6 bases). V was trimmed by 1 base and J by 6 bases, leaving 8 bases between them. Germline CDR1 reads SGHDT; CDR2 reads YYEEEE. The CDR3 loop spans 13 amino acids. The CDR3 DNA sequence: TGTGCCAGCAGCTTGAGGGGGTCTCAGCCCCAGCATTTT. Translation: CASSLRGSQPQHF.

In this sample, this clone turned up a few times. The chain couples TRBV7-6 to TRBJ2-5; 8 bases line up with TRBD2. From germline, CDR1 is SGHVS and CDR2 FNYEAQ. V dropped 6 bases and J dropped 4; count of bases not matched to a gene: 7. CDR3 length: 14 residues. The CDR3 sequence: CASSQAAGGETQYF. CDR3 nucleotides: TGTGCCAGCAGTCAGGCGGCGGGGGGAGAGACCCAGTACTTC.

This sequence joins TRBV6-5 and TRBJ2-1; D is uncertain. The CDR3 extends over 11 amino acids. Trimming removed 6 bases at V and 10 bases at J, with 10 bases between. Germline assignment: CDR1 MNHEY and CDR2 SVGAGI. This CDR3 reads CASSPLEEQFF. DNA for the CDR3: TGTGCCAGCAGCCCCCTTGAGGAGCAGTTCTTC.

The CDR3 DNA sequence: TGTGCCAGTTCGAGGGAGACCCAGTACTTC. Translating it yields CASSRETQYF. This chain uses TRBV2 with TRBJ2-5; D ambiguous. Germline CDR1 is SNHLY and CDR2 is FYNNEI. The CDR3 loop spans 10 amino acids. Trimming stripped 9 bases from V and 5 bases from J, with 7 bases between. Full variable domain (remainder filled in from reference TRBV2 and TRBJ2-5): EPEVTQTPSHQVTQMGQEVILRCVPISNHLYFYWYRQILGQKVEFLVSFYNNEISEKSEIFDDQFSVERPDGSNFTLKIRSTKLEDSAMYFCASSRETQYFGPGTRLLVL.

This chain uses TRBV6-5 with TRBJ2-4; TRBD1 matches 11 bases. There are 14 residues in the CDR3. Germline V lookup: CDR1 MNHEY, CDR2 SVGAGI. The junction had 3 bases not matched to a gene; V was cut back by 5 bases and J by 6 bases. The CDR3 region is CASSPGTGGNIQYF. CDR3 bases: TGTGCCAGCAGTCCTGGGACAGGGGGAAACATTCAGTACTTC.

The table lists this clone with a few counts. This may be a read error, as it is one base from a much larger clone. The sample contains more than one DNA sequence encoding this CDR3. The chain links TRBV5-6 to TRBJ1-2; 8 bases line up with TRBD1. Germline values: CDR1 SGHDT, CDR2 YYEEEE. This CDR3 spans 15 amino acids. The ends lost 4 bases at V and 4 bases at J; junction bases unmatched: 9. CDR3 region: CASSATDRVGYGYTF. In DNA form, the CDR3 reads TGTGCCAGCAGCGCGACGGACAGGGTAGGCTATGGCTACACCTTC.

This clone was counted a few times. The gene calls are TRBV7-2 and TRBJ2-7, with 8 bases matching TRBD1. The CDR3 length is 17 residues. Germline lookup yields CDR1 SGHTA and CDR2 FQGNSA. V trimming: 0 bases; J trimming: 5 bases; junction bases outside the gene matches: 12. The CDR3 reads CASSLAKDRVLSNEQYF. The CDR3 nucleotides are TGTGCCAGCAGCTTAGCGAAGGACAGGGTATTAAGCAACGAGCAGTACTTC.

The chain employs TRBV29-1 and TRBJ1-2, with D possibly being TRBD1 (5 bases). The germline CDR1 and CDR2 sequences are SQVTM and ANQGSEA. This CDR3 has 14 amino acids. Trimming pared 6 bases from V and 0 bases from J, leaving 14 bases between. For the CDR3, the DNA is TGCAGCGTCACTATGCAGGGATCTAACTATGGCTACACCTTC. Translating gives CSVTMQGSNYGYTF. Full variable domain (rest looked up from reference TRBV29-1 and TRBJ1-2): SAVISQKPSRDICQRGTSLTIQCQVDSQVTMMFWYRQQPGQSLTLIATANQGSEATYESGFVIDKFPISRPNLTFSTLTVSNMSPEDSSIYLCSVTMQGSNYGYTFGSGTRLTVV.

Comments on this clone: One end of the junction fails to match germline, which may point to a read error. The CDR3 bases are TGTGCCAGCAGCTTAGTTGGGACACCTGATCATGGCTGCACCTTC. This encodes CASSLVGTPDHGCTF. V is TRBV7-2 and J is TRBJ1-2; D is perhaps TRBD1 (6 bases). The CDR3 length is 15 residues. Looked up from germline, CDR1 is SGHTA and CDR2 is FQGNSA.

On this clone: This sequence may be a read error, since a much larger clone differs from it by one base. V is TRBV6-6 and J is TRBJ1-6, with 8 bases fitting TRBD1. Germline assignment: CDR1 MNHNY and CDR2 SVGAGI (reference sequence). The CDR3 runs to 13 residues. CDR3 DNA sequence: TGTGCCATCAGTGACAGGGGTAATTCACCCCTCCACTTT. It translates to CAISDRGNSPLHF.

There are a few counts of this clone. V is TRBV7-9 and J is TRBJ2-1, with unresolved D. The CDR3 has 13 amino acids. Trimming took off 1 base at V and 9 bases at J, with 10 bases between the two ends. CDR1 SEHNR and CDR2 FQNEAQ come from the germline V gene (reference sequence). The CDR3 DNA follows: TGTGCCAGCAGCTTAGGGGCCAGCAGTGAGCAGTTCTTC. Residues: CASSLGASSEQFF.

This clone appeared a few times. J is TRBJ1-1 and V is TRBV5-1; 8 bases line up with TRBD1. V shed 4 bases and J 4 bases; nucleotides not matched to a gene: 6. The CDR3 length is 14 residues. Germline CDR1 is SGHRS and CDR2 is YFSETQ. Here the CDR3 DNA reads TGCGCCAGCAGCCAGCAGGGGGCGAGCACTGAAGCTTTCTTT. Translating gives CASSQQGASTEAFF.

The table lists this clone with a few counts. V gene TRBV7-2 combines with J gene TRBJ2-3, with D possibly being TRBD1 (5 bases). Trimming left V 3 bases short and J 9 bases short, with 16 bases between. Germline V CDR1 and CDR2: SGHTA, FQGNSA. There are 14 residues in the CDR3. The CDR3 region is CASSLGLGVETQYF. The CDR3 region has the DNA TGTGCCAGCAGCTTGGGGCTTGGGGTTGAGACGCAGTATTTT.

This clone was detected a few times. The chain joins TRBV27 to TRBJ2-6, with a weak D call TRBD2 (6 bases). The CDR3 is made up of 15 amino acids. The V end lost 4 bases, the J end lost 0 bases, and 7 bases lay between the germline ends. CDR1 is MNHEY, CDR2 SMNVEV, per germline (reference sequence). The CDR3 here is CASSWGLSGANVLTF. CDR3 DNA sequence: TGTGCCAGCAGTTGGGGACTCTCTGGGGCCAACGTCCTGACTTTC.